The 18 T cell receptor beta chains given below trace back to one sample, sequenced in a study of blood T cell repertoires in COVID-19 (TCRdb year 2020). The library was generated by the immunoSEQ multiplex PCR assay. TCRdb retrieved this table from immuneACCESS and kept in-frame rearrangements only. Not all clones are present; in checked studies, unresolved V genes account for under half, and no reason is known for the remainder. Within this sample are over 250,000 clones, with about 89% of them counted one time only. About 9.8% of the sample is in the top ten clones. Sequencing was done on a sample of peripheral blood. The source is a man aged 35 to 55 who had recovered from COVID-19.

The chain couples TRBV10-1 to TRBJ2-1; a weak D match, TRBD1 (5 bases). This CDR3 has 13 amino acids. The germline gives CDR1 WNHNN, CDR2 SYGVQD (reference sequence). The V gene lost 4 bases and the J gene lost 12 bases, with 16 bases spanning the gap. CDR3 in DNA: TGCGCCAGCAGTGGGGGCCGACCTCAAGGGCAGTTCTTC. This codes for CASSGGRPQGQFF.

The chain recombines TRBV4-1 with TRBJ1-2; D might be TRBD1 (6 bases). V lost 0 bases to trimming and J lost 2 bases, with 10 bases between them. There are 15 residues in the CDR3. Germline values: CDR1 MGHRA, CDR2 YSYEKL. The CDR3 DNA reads TGCGCCAGCAGCCAAGAGGCGACAGGAAACTATGGCTACACCTTC. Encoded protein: CASSQEATGNYGYTF.

The CDR3 spells CASSRSRDRGMETQYF. CDR3 DNA: TGCGCCAGCAGCCGATCCCGGGACAGGGGAATGGAGACCCAGTACTTC. The chain carries TRBV5-1 and TRBJ2-5; 10 nucleotides match TRBD1. CDR1 is SGHRS and CDR2 is YFSETQ in the germline V gene. The CDR3 runs to 16 residues. V trimming: 4 bases; J trimming: 5 bases; junction bases outside the gene matches: 11.

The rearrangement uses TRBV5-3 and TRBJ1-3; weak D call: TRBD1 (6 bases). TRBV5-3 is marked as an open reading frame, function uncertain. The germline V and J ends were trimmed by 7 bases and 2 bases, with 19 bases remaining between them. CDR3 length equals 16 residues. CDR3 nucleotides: TGTGCCAGACCGCAAACACCTTACAGGGCTGGAAACACCATATATTTT. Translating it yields CARPQTPYRAGNTIYF.

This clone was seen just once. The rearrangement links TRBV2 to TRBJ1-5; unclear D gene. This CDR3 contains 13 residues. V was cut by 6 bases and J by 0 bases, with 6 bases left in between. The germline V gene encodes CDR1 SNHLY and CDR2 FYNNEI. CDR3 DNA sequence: TGTGCCAGCAGGCAGCGTAGCAATCAGCCCCAGCATTTT. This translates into CASRQRSNQPQHF.

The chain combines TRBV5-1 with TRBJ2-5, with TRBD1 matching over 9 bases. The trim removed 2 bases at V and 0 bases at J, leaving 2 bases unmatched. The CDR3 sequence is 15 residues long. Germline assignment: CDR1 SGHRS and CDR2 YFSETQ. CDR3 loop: CASSFGDRDQETQYF. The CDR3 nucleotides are TGCGCCAGCAGCTTCGGGGACAGGGACCAAGAGACCCAGTACTTC.

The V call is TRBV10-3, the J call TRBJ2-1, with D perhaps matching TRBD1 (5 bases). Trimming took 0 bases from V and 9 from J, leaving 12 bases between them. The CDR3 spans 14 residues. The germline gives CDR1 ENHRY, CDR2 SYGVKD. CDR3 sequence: CAISESYQQGEQFF. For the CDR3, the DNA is TGTGCCATCAGTGAGTCGTACCAGCAGGGTGAGCAGTTCTTC.

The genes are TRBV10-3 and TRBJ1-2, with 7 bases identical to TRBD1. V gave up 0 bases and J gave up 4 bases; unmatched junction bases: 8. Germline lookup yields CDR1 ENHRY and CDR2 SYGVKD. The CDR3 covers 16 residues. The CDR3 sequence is CAISESGGSGTYGYTF. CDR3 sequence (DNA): TGTGCCATCAGTGAGTCAGGGGGCAGTGGAACCTATGGCTACACCTTC.

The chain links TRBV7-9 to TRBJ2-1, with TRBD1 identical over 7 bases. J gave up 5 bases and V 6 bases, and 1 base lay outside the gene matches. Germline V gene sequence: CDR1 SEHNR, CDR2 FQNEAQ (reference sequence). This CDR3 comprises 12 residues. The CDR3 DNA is TGTGCCAGCAGTGACAGGGACAATGAGCAGTTCTTC. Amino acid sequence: CASSDRDNEQFF. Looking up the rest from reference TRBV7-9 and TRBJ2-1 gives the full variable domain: DTGVSQNPRHKITKRGQNVTFRCDPISEHNRLYWYRQTLGQGPEFLTYFQNEAQLEKSRLLSDRFSAERPKGSFSTLEIQRTEQGDSAMYLCASSDRDNEQFFGPGTRLTVL.

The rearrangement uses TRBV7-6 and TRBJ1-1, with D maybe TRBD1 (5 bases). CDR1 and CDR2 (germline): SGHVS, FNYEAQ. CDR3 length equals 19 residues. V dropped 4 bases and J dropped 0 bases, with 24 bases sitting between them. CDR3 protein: CASSSGSQARGIMNTEAFF. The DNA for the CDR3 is TGTGCCAGCAGCTCAGGAAGCCAGGCCCGGGGGATCATGAACACTGAAGCTTTCTTT.

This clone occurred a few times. CDR3 amino acids: CASSSPRGSGSSGTKNIQYF. The CDR3 coding sequence is TGTGCCAGCAGTTCCCCCCGAGGGAGCGGGAGTTCGGGAACCAAAAACATTCAGTACTTC. The chain employs TRBV28 and TRBJ2-4; 8 nucleotides match TRBD2. The CDR3 is made up of 20 amino acids. The trim removed 4 bases at V and 2 bases at J, leaving 19 bases unmatched. The V gene's germline CDR1 is MDHEN and CDR2 SYDVKM.

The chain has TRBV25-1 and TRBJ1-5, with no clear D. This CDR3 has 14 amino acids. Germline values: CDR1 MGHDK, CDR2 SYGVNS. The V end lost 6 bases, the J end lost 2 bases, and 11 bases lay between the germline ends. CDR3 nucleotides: TGTGCCAGCAGGCGGTCTGTGGGCAATCAGCCCCAGCATTTT. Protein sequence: CASRRSVGNQPQHF.

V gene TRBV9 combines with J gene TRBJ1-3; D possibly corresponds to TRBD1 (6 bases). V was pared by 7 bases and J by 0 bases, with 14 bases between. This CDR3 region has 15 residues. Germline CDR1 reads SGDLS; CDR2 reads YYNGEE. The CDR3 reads CASFGQTFSGNTIYF. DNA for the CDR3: TGTGCCAGCTTTGGACAGACCTTCTCTGGAAACACCATATATTTT.

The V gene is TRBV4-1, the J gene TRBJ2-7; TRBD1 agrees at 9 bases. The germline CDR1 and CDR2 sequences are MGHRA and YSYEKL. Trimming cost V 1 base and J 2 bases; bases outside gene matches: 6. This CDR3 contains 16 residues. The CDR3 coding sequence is TGCGCCAGCAGCCAAGTGCTCGGGACAGGGACCTACGAGCAGTACTTC. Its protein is CASSQVLGTGTYEQYF.

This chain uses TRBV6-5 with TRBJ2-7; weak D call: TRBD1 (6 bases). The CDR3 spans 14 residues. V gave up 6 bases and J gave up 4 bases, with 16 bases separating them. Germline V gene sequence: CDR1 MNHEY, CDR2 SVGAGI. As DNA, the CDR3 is TGTGCCAGCAGACGAGACAGGTCGGTGTACGAGCAGTACTTC. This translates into CASRRDRSVYEQYF.

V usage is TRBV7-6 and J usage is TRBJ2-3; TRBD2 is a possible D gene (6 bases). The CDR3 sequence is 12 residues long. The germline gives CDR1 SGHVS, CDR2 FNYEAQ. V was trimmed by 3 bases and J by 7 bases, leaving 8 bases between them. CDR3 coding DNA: TGTGCCAGCAGCTTGGCGGGGAATACGCAGTATTTT. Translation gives CASSLAGNTQYF.

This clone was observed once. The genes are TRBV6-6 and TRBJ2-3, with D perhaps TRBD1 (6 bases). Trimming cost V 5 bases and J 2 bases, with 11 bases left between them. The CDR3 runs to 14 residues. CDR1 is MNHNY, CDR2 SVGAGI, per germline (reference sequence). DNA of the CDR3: TGTGCCAGCAGTCCCCCAGGGGACACAGATACGCAGTATTTT. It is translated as CASSPPGDTDTQYF.

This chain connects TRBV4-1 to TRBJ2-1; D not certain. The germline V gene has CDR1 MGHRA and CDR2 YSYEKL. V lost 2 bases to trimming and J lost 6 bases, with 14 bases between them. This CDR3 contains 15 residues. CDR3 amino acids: CASSQYSSVLNEQFF. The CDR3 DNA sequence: TGCGCCAGCAGCCAATATTCCAGCGTACTCAATGAGCAGTTCTTC.